The present T cell receptor beta chain was sequenced within a study of blood T cell repertoires in COVID-19. Generated by immunoSEQ multiplex PCR, the TCRdb table keeps only in-frame clones and is missing some. The sample shows approximately 52,000 clones, 84% of them seen only once. A few counts support this clone. Germline V lookup: CDR1 SGHKS, CDR2 YYEKEE (reference sequence). The CDR3 totals 15 residues. V was cut by 0 bases and J by 4 bases, with 13 bases left in between. The source material was peripheral blood. This sequence originates from a woman aged 80 or over with acute or convalescent COVID-19. This chain joins TRBV5-5 and TRBJ1-2; the D is unclear. The CDR3 coding sequence is TGTGCCAGCAGCTTGGCAGGATCGGAAGGCTATGGCTACACCTTC. It encodes CASSLAGSEGYGYTF.